This TCR beta chain is drawn from a study of blood T cell repertoires in COVID-19. The V gene's germline CDR1 is MRHNA and CDR2 SNTAGT. The CDR3 runs to 16 residues. J gave up 1 base and V 7 bases, and 11 bases lay outside the gene matches. Source study methods: Researchers report that nucleated cell counts were estimated from reference gene primer amplification. Here immunoSEQ multiplex PCR was the method, and the copy in TCRdb shows in-frame clones only, minus some. The V and J calls and clone size come from that table; D and trimming were worked out from the DNA. The data contain 150,000 or so clones, approximately 92% of them seen just once; the ten biggest clones take up 13%.

V usage is TRBV6-4 and J usage is TRBJ2-7; TRBD2 matches 9 bases. The sample taken for sequencing was peripheral blood. The receptor was isolated from a young man with COVID-19, enrolled during active disease. CDR3 in amino acids: CASNLRGLATSYEQYF. The CDR3 DNA reads TGTGCCAGCAACCTCAGAGGACTAGCGACTTCCTACGAGCAGTACTTC.